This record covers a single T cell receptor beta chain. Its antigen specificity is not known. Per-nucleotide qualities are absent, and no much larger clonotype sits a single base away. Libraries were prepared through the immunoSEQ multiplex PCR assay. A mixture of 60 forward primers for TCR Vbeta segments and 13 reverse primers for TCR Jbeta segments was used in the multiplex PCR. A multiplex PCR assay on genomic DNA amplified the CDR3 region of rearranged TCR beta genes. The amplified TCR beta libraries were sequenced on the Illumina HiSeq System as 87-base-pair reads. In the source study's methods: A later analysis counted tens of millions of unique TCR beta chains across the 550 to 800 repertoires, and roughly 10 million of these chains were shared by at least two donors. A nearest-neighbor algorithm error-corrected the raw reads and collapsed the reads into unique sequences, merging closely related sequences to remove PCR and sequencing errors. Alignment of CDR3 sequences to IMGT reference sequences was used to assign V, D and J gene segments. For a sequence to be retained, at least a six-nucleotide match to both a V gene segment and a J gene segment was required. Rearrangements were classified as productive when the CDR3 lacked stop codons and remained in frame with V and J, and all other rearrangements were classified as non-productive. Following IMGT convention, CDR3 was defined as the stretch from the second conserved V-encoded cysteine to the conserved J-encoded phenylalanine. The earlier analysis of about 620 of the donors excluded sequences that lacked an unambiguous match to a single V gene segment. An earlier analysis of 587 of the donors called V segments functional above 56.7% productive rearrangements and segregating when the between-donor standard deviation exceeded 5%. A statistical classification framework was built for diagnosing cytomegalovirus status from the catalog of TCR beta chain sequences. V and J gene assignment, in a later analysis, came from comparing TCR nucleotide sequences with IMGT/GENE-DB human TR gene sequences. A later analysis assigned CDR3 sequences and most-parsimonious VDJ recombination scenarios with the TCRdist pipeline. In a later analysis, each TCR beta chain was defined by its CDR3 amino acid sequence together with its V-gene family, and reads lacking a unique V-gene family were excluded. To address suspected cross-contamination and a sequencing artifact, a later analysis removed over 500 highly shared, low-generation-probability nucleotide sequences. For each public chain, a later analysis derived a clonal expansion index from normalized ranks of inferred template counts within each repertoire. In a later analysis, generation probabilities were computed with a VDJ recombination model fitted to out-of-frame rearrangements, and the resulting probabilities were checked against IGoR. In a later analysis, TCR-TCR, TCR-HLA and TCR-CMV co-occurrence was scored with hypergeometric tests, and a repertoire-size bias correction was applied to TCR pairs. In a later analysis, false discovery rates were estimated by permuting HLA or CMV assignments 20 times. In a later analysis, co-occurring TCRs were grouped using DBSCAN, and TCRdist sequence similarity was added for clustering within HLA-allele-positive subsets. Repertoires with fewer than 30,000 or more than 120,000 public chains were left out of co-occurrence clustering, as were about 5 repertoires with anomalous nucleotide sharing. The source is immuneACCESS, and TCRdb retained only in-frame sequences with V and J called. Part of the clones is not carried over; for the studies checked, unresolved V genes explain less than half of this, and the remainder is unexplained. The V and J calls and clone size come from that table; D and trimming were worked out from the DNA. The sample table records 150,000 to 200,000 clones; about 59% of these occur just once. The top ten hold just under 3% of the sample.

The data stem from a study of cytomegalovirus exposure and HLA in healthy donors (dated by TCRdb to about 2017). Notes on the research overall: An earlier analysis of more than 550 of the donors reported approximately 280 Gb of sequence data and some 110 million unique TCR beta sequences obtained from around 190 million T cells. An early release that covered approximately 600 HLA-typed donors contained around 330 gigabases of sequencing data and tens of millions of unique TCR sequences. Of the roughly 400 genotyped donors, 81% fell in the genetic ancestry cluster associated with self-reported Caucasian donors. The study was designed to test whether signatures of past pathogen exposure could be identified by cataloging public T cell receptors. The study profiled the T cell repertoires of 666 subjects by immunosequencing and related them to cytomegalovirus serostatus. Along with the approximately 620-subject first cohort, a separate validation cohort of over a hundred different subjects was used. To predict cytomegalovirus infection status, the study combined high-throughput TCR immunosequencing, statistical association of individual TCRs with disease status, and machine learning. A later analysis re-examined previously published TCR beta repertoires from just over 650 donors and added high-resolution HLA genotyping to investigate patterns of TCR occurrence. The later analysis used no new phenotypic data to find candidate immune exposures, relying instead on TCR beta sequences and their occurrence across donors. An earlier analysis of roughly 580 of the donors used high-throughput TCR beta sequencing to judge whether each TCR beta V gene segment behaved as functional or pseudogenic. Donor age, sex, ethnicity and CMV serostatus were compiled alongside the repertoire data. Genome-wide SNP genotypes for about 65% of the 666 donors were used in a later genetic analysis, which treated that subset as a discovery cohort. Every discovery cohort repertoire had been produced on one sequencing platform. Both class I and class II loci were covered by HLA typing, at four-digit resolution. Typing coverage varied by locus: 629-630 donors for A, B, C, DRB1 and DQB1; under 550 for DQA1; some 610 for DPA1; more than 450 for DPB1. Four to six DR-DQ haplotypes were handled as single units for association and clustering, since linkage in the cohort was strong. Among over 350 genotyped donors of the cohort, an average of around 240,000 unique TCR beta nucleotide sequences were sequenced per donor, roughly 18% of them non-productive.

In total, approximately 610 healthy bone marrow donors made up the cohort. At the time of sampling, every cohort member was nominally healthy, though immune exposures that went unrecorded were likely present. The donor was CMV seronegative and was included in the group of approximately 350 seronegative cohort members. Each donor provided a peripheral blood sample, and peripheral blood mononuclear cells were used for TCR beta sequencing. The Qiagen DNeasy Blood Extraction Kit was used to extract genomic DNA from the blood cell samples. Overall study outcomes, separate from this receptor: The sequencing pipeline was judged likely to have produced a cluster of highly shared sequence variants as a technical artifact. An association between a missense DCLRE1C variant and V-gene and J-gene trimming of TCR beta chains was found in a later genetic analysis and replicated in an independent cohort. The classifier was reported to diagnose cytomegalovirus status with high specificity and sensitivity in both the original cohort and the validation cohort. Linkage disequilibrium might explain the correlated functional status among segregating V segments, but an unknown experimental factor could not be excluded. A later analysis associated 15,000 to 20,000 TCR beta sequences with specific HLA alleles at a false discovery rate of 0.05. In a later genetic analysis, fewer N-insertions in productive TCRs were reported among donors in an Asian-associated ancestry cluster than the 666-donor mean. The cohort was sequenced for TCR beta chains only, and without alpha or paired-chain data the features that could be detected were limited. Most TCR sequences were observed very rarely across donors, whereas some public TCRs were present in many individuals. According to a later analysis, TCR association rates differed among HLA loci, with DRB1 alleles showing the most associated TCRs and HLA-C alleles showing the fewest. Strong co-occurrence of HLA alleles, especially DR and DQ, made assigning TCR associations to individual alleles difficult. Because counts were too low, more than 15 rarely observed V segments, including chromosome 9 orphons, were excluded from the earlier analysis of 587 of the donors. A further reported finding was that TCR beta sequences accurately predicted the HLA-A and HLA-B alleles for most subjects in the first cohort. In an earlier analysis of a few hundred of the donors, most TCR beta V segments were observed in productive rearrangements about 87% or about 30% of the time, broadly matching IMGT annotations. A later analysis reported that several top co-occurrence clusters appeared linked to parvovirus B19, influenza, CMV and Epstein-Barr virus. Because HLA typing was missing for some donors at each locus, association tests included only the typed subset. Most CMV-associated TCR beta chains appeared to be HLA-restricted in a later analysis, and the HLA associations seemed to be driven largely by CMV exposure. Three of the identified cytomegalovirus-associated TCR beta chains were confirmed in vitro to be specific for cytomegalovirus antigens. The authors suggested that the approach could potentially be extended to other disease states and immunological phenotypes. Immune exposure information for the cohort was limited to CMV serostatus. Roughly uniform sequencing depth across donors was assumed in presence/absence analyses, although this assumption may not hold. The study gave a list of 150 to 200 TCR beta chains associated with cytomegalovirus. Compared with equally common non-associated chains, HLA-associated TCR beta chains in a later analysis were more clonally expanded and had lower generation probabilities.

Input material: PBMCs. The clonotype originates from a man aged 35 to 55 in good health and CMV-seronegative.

The DNA sequence is TGCGCCAGCAGCCAGCCGACGGGGAACACTGAAGCTTTCTTT. Its coded protein is CASSQPTGNTEAFF. Recombination linked TRBV4-1 to TRBJ1-1, with no D gene named confidently. The junction shows trimming of 3 bases on V and 1 base on J, plus 9 bases between the germline ends. Spanning cysteine to phenylalanine, the CDR3 consists of 14 amino acids. CDR3 DNA only is kept here, 42 bases in frame from base 1. Based on the germline V gene, the CDR1 and CDR2 sequences are MGHRA and YSYEKL.